This passage covers 15 T cell receptor beta chains from one sample sequenced in a study of T cell changes during pregnancy in multiple sclerosis. Profiled with immunoSEQ multiplex PCR; TCRdb holds only in-frame clones, not every one. The table has about 55,000 clones, 80% to 90% seen once. Sequenced material: CD4+ T cells from peripheral blood mononuclear cells, taken in the first trimester of pregnancy. These receptors were collected from a female donor with multiple sclerosis, enrolled in a pregnancy study.

The chain is built from TRBV7-3 and TRBJ1-6, with D possibly matching TRBD1 (6 bases). The germline V gene encodes CDR1 SGHTA and CDR2 FQGTGA. Trimming stripped 2 bases from V and 8 bases from J, with 10 bases between. The CDR3 contains 14 residues. The chain's CDR3 is CASSLGGGDSPLHF. CDR3 in DNA: TGTGCCAGCAGCTTAGGAGGGGGGGATTCACCCCTCCACTTT.

The CDR3 loop reads CSVEPRSSTDTQYF. The CDR3 DNA reads TGCAGCGTTGAACCCAGGTCTAGCACAGATACGCAGTATTTT. This chain joins TRBV29-1 and TRBJ2-3; D call uncertain. The CDR3 loop spans 14 amino acids. Germline V gene sequence: CDR1 SQVTM, CDR2 ANQGSEA. Trimming pared 2 bases from V and 0 bases from J, leaving 9 bases between.

The genes are TRBV7-2 and TRBJ1-5; the D gene is possibly TRBD1 (5 bases). This CDR3 has 14 residues. Germline V gene sequence: CDR1 SGHTA, CDR2 FQGNSA. Trimming took off 5 bases at V and 3 bases at J, with 11 bases between the two ends. CDR3 DNA sequence: TGTGCCAGCAGCGCTACAGGTCACAATCAGCCCCAGCATTTT. It encodes CASSATGHNQPQHF. Full variable domain (outside the CDR3, taken from reference TRBV7-2 and TRBJ1-5): GAGVSQSPSNKVTEKGKDVELRCDPISGHTALYWYRQSLGQGLEFLIYFQGNSAPDKSGLPSDRFSAERTGGSVSTLTIQRTQQEDSAVYLCASSATGHNQPQHFGDGTRLSIL.

Only one count was recorded for this clone. V usage is TRBV7-9 and J usage is TRBJ1-2, with a weak D call TRBD1 (6 bases). CDR1 SEHNR and CDR2 FQNEAQ come from the germline V gene (reference sequence). The length of the CDR3 is 15 residues. Between the trimmed V and J ends, which lost 5 bases and 8 bases, there was a span of 21 bases. The CDR3 region has the DNA TGTGCCAGCAGCCCTAAAACGACAGGACCGGGGGGCTACACCTTC. Protein: CASSPKTTGPGGYTF.

The chain combines TRBV19 with TRBJ1-2; 7 positions agree with TRBD1. The CDR3 runs to 14 residues. Germline assignment: CDR1 LNHDA and CDR2 SQIVND (reference sequence). V lost 5 bases to trimming and J lost 3 bases; unmatched junction nucleotides: 6. In nucleotides, the CDR3 is TGTGCCAGTAGTGTTCGACAGGGCGACTATGGCTACACCTTC. The encoded protein is CASSVRQGDYGYTF.

The rearrangement links TRBV7-2 to TRBJ2-4; 10 positions match TRBD1. This CDR3 region has 16 residues. J gave up 6 bases and V 3 bases, and 8 bases lay outside the gene matches. The germline V gene encodes CDR1 SGHTA and CDR2 FQGNSA. For the CDR3, the DNA is TGTGCCAGCAGCTTGTCCTGGACAGGGGGATCAAACATTCAGTACTTC. Amino acid sequence: CASSLSWTGGSNIQYF.

The CDR3 DNA is TGTGCCAGCAGCTCGAGCGGGGGCCCCTACGAGCAGTACTTC. This sequence encodes CASSSSGGPYEQYF. The chain links TRBV11-1 to TRBJ2-7; 8 positions agree with TRBD2. CDR1 is SGHAT and CDR2 is FQDESV in the germline V gene (reference sequence). V shed 4 bases and J 2 bases; nucleotides not matched to a gene: 4. CDR3 length: 14 residues.

The gene calls are TRBV21-1 and TRBJ1-1; TRBD1, the table's D call, was not compared with the DNA. TRBV21-1 is described as a pseudogene. The CDR3 spans 15 residues. The CDR3 loop reads CASSPRTGVNTEAFF. CDR3 DNA sequence: TGTGCCAGCAGCCCCCGGACAGGGGTGAACACTGAAGCTTTCTTT.

The CDR3 loop is CASSQEAGGNQPQHF. CDR3 DNA: TGCGCCAGCAGCCAAGAGGCAGGGGGCAATCAGCCCCAGCATTTT. V usage is TRBV4-3 and J usage is TRBJ1-5; D possibly corresponds to TRBD1 (6 bases). Germline V lookup: CDR1 LGHNA, CDR2 YSLEER. CDR3 length: 15 residues. Trimming removed 0 bases from V and 2 bases from J, with 8 bases in between.

This chain uses TRBV27 with TRBJ1-2; weak D call: TRBD1 (5 bases). Germline values: CDR1 MNHEY, CDR2 SMNVEV (reference sequence). With 7 bases removed from V and 7 bases from J, the gap between germline ends came to 16 bases. The CDR3 is made up of 13 amino acids. The CDR3 nucleotides read TGTGCCAGCACTCGGACACTCACGGGTGGCTACACCTTC. Amino acids: CASTRTLTGGYTF.

The CDR3 DNA sequence: TGCGCCAGCAGCTTGGGCCTGACAGGGGGCGGTGAGCAGTTCTTC. Its translation: CASSLGLTGGGEQFF. This chain uses TRBV5-1 with TRBJ2-1, with 10 bases identical to TRBD1. The CDR3 extends over 15 amino acids. The V gene end was trimmed by 0 bases and the J gene end by 9 bases; junction bases not matched to a gene: 6. Germline V lookup: CDR1 SGHRS, CDR2 YFSETQ.

Of note for this clone: One end of the junction varies from germline; a read error may be responsible. The J gene is TRBJ1-1, the V gene TRBV18, with 7 bases identical to TRBD1. Germline V gene lookup returns CDR1 KGHSH and CDR2 LQKENI. The CDR3 runs to 13 residues. The CDR3 region has the DNA TGTGCCAGCTTTTCGACAGGGAACGCTGAAGCTTTCTTT. Residues: CASFSTGNAEAFF.

The rearrangement uses TRBV28 and TRBJ2-2, with TRBD2 matching over 12 bases. Germline assignment: CDR1 MDHEN and CDR2 SYDVKM. The V segment lost 1 base and the J segment 2 bases; nucleotides outside the gene matches: 5. The CDR3 runs to 18 residues. This chain's CDR3 is CASSLSASGRANTGELFF. The CDR3 DNA reads TGTGCCAGCAGTTTATCGGCTAGCGGGAGGGCCAACACCGGGGAGCTGTTTTTT. Drawing the rest from reference TRBV28 and TRBJ2-2, the complete variable domain is DVKVTQSSRYLVKRTGEKVFLECVQDMDHENMFWYRQDPGLGLRLIYFSYDVKMKEKGDIPEGYSVSREKKERFSLILESASTNQTSMYLCASSLSASGRANTGELFFGEGSRLTVL.

This chain links TRBV7-9 with TRBJ1-1, with unresolved D. Germline CDR1 reads SEHNR; CDR2 reads FQNEAQ (reference sequence). V lost 4 bases and J 6 bases, leaving 6 bases between the germline ends. The CDR3 covers 11 residues. The CDR3 region is CASSYLSEAFF. The CDR3, as DNA: TGTGCCAGCAGCTATCTCTCTGAAGCTTTCTTT.

V usage is TRBV5-6 and J usage is TRBJ1-6; 7 bases align to TRBD1. The CDR3 length is 14 residues. Germline CDR1 is SGHDT and CDR2 is YYEEEE. V was clipped by 1 base and J by 6 bases; unmatched bases: 1. In DNA, the CDR3 is TGTGCCAGCAGCTTGAAGGGGGCTAATTCACCCCTCCACTTT. Its translation is CASSLKGANSPLHF.